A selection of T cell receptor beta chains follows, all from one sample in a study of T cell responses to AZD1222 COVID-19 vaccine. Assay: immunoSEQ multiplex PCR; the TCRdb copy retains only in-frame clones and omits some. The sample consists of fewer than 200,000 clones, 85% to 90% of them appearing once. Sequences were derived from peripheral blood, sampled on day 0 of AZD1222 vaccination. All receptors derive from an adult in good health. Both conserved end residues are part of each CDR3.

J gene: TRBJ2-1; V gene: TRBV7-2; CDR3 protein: CASRVSGSSYNEQFF
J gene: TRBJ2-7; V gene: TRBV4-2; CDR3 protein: CASSQGPAGTSGDYEQYF
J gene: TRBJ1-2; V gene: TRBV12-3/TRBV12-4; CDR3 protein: CASSLTGGYGYTF
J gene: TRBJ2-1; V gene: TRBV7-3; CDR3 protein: CASSESKESEQFF
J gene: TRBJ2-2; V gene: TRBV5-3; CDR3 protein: CARGPEASENTGELFF
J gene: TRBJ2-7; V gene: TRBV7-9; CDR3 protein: CASSPRGEQYF
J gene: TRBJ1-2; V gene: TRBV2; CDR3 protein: CASSADRYRYTF
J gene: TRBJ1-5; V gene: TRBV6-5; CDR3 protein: CASSFIGGPNQPQHF
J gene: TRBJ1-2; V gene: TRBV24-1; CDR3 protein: CATSEWDRSYGYTF
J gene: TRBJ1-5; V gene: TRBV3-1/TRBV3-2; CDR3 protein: CASSPRTGGYNQPQHF
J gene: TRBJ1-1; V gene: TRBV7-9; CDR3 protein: CASSSAGDPEAFF
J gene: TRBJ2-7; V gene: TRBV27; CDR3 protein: CASSSALHSGSYEQYF
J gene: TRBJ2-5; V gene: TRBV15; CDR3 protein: CATSRDQDRGETQYF
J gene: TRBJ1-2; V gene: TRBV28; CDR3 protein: CASTPPGALKGTF
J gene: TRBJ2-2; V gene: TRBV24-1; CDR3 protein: CATSDLLPRISSPGELFF
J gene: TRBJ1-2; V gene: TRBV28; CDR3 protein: CAALANYGYTF
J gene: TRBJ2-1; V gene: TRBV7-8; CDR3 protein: CASSLPGLAYNEQFF
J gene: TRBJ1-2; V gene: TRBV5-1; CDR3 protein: CASSLGTGGRNGYTF
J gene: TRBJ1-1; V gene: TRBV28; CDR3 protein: CASSRPGGGGSVEGEAFF
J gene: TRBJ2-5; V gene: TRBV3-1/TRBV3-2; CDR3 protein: CASSHGGGPVETQYF
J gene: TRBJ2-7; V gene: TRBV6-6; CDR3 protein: CASSSPGQSSYEQYF
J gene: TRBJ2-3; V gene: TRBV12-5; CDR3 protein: CASGWGAQGTDTQYF
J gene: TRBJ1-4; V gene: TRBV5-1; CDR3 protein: CASSGVTNEKLFF
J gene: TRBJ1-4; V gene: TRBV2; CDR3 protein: CASSLEREKLFF
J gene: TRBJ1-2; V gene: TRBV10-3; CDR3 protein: CAISEWTGTTNYGYTF
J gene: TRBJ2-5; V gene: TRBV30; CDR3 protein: CAWSGGGTQYF
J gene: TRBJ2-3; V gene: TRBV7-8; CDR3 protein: CASSPRLAGGPDTQYF
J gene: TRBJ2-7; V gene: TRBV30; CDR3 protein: CAWSVLPSYEQYF
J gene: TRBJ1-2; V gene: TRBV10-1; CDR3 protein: CASSEVYGYTF
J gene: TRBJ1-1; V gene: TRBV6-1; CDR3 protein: CASRLQGAAFF
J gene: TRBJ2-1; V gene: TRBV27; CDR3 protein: CASSLSASGRAEKFF
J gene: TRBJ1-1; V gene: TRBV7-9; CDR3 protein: CASSLGAGATEAFF
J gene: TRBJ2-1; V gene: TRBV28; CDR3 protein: CASRPQTSGYNEQFF
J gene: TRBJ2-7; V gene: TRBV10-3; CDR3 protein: CAISENGAPAGYEQYF
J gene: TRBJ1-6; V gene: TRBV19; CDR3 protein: CASSKLPGQNNSPLHF
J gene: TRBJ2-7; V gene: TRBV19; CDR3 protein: CASSTTGGYEQYF
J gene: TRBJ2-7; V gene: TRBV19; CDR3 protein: CASSAPGQGNYEQYF
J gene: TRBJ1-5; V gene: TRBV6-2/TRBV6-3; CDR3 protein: CASSPKQGVLKNQPQHF
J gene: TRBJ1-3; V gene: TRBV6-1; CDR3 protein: CASSEGWGRTSSGNTIYF
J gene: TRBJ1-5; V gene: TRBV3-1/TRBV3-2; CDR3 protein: CASSQEGGGQPQHF
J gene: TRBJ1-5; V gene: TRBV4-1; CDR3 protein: CASSPTSSPYQPQHF
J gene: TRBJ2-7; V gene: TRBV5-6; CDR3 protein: CASSYARGEQYF
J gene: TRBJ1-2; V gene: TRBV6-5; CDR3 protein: CASSYGGNGYTF
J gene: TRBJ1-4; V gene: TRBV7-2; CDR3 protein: CASSSGTGNEKLFF
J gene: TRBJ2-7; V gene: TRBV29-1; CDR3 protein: CSVEGGYEQYF
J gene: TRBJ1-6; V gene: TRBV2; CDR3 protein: CASSETAGPNSPLHF
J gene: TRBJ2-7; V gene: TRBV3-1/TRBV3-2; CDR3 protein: CASSLPSSYEQYF
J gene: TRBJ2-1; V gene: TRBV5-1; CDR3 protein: CASSYGGASGRFNEQFF
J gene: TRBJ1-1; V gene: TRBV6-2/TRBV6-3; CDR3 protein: CASSGQAPEAFF
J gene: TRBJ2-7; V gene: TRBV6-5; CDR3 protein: CASRSSYYYEQYF
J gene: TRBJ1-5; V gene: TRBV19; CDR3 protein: CASTGWDNQPQHF